The text below deals with one T cell receptor beta chain. Authors' methods: Nucleated cell number was recorded as an estimate derived from reference gene primer amplification. Sequencing was performed with immunoSEQ multiplex PCR; in TCRdb, only in-frame clones are kept and a portion is missing. That table furnishes V, J and clone size, whereas the DNA furnished D and trimming. In the table there are some 200,000 clones, about 88% of which are singletons. This sample is part of a study of blood T cell repertoires in COVID-19. Study-wide context: From the United States, Italy and Spain came samples of acute and convalescent COVID-19. Sources were T cells, B-cell-depleted T cells, or PBMCs; the material itself was cDNA or gDNA.

The CDR3 runs to 15 residues. CDR1 is MNHNS and CDR2 is SASEGT in the germline V gene. The ends lost 3 bases at V and 2 bases at J; junction bases unmatched: 3. Sequencing was done on a sample of peripheral blood. The rearrangement links TRBV6-1 to TRBJ1-4; TRBD1 agrees at 7 bases. This TCR derives from a man aged 35 to 55 with active or convalescent COVID-19. In nucleotides, the CDR3 is TGTGCCAGCAGTGAGGGGGGACAGACTAATGAAAAACTGTTTTTT. It specifies CASSEGGQTNEKLFF.